What follows are 29 T cell receptor beta chains derived from one specimen sequenced in a study of blood T cell repertoires in COVID-19. The method was immunoSEQ multiplex PCR; TCRdb's version includes in-frame clones alone and lacks a portion of them. The sample consists of 200,000 to 300,000 clones, roughly 80% of them appearing once. Sequenced: peripheral blood. The receptors were sampled from a man between 60 and 70 years old with acute or convalescent COVID-19.

CDR3: CASSLRVNEQFF. In DNA, the CDR3 is TGTGCCAGCAGCTTACGAGTGAATGAGCAGTTCTTC. The V and J genes are TRBV7-8 and TRBJ2-1; no clear D gene. CDR1 is SGHVS and CDR2 is FQNEAQ in the germline V gene. Trimming left V 2 bases short and J 7 bases short, with 6 bases between. The length of the CDR3 is 12 residues. Supplemented by reference TRBV7-8 and TRBJ2-1, the full variable domain reads GAGVSQSPRYKVAKRGQDVALRCDPISGHVSLFWYQQALGQGPEFLTYFQNEAQLDKSGLPSDRFFAERPEGSVSTLKIQRTQQEDSAVYLCASSLRVNEQFFGPGTRLTVL.

The V and J genes are TRBV12-5 and TRBJ2-2, with D possibly TRBD1 on 5 matching bases. This CDR3 is built from 13 residues. V gave up 8 bases and J gave up 7 bases, with 14 bases separating them. Germline CDR1 LGHNT, CDR2 FRNRAP. The CDR3 nucleotides read TGTGCTAGTCTGACTTGGGGCAACGGGGAGCTGTTTTTT. Encoded protein: CASLTWGNGELFF.

V usage is TRBV2 and J usage is TRBJ2-7; 7 positions match TRBD2. Trimming removed 7 bases from V and 4 bases from J; junction bases left unmatched: 10. The CDR3 totals 14 residues. CDR1 is SNHLY, CDR2 FYNNEI, per germline. The CDR3 protein is CASKLATSNYEQYF. The CDR3 region has the DNA TGTGCCAGCAAGCTCGCGACTAGCAATTACGAGCAGTACTTC.

The chain has TRBV13 and TRBJ2-5; D may be TRBD1 (7 bases). The V gene lost 4 bases and the J gene lost 0 bases, with 18 bases spanning the gap. This CDR3 has 17 residues. Per germline, CDR1 PRHDT and CDR2 FYEKMQ (reference sequence). Written as DNA, the CDR3 is TGTGCCAGCAGCTCCAACGCCAGGGGGAGGTACCAAGAGACCCAGTACTTC. This encodes CASSSNARGRYQETQYF.

V gene TRBV7-8 combines with J gene TRBJ1-6; a possible D gene is TRBD1 (6 bases). The CDR3 consists of 18 residues. V was shortened by 3 bases and J by 0 bases, with 15 bases between the two germline ends. From germline, CDR1 is SGHVS and CDR2 FQNEAQ. The CDR3 protein is CASSFGGAQSSYNSPLHF. CDR3 sequence (DNA): TGTGCCAGCAGCTTTGGGGGGGCCCAGAGCTCCTATAATTCACCCCTCCACTTT.

The chain has TRBV7-8 and TRBJ2-7; D is possibly TRBD2 (5 bases). Deletions cut 6 bases from V and 2 bases from J, with 11 bases between. This CDR3 comprises 13 residues. The germline gives CDR1 SGHVS, CDR2 FQNEAQ. The CDR3 DNA sequence: TGTGCCAGCAGAGAGAGCGGTCCCTACGAGCAGTACTTC. It is translated as CASRESGPYEQYF.

The chain employs TRBV11-3 and TRBJ2-4, with 7 bases identical to TRBD2. The CDR3 consists of 19 residues. The germline V gene encodes CDR1 SGHNT and CDR2 YENEEA. V was clipped by 5 bases and J by 0 bases; unmatched bases: 16. The CDR3 coding sequence is TGTGCCAGCAGCAAAGGGGTGAGCGGGGCGACCCTAGCCAAAAACATTCAGTACTTC. It specifies CASSKGVSGATLAKNIQYF.

This sequence joins TRBV11-2 and TRBJ2-1; D not resolved. V gave up 2 bases and J gave up 0 bases, with 8 bases separating them. The CDR3 is 15 amino acids. Per germline, CDR1 SGHAT and CDR2 FQNNGV. CDR3 coding DNA: TGTGCCAGCAGCTTAACGCCCAGCTCCTACAATGAGCAGTTCTTC. Translating it yields CASSLTPSSYNEQFF.

This chain connects TRBV12-3 or TRBV12-4 to TRBJ2-7, with TRBD1 as a possible D gene (5 bases). There are 12 residues in the CDR3. Trimming left V 4 bases short and J 6 bases short, with 10 bases between. CDR3 in amino acids: CASSYRQGEQYF. CDR3 coding DNA: TGTGCCAGCAGTTACCGTCAGGGCGAGCAGTACTTC.

The chain couples TRBV27 to TRBJ2-1; 13 positions match TRBD2. The CDR3 is 16 residues long. CDR1 and CDR2 (germline): MNHEY, SMNVEV (reference sequence). Trimming took 5 bases from V and 12 from J; bases not matched to a gene: 13. CDR3 loop: CASSTLGTSGASVQFF. The DNA for the CDR3 is TGTGCCAGCAGTACCCTAGGGACTAGCGGGGCCTCTGTGCAGTTCTTC.

The gene calls are TRBV19 and TRBJ2-3; D remains ambiguous. CDR1 LNHDA and CDR2 SQIVND come from the germline V gene (reference sequence). CDR3 length: 13 residues. V lost 3 bases to trimming and J lost 8 bases, with 12 bases between them. DNA for the CDR3: TGTGCCAGTAGTATTGTAGAATTTGGTACGCAGTATTTT. Translating gives CASSIVEFGTQYF.

This rearrangement joins TRBV19 to TRBJ1-1; D is unclear. The germline V and J ends were trimmed by 5 bases and 4 bases, with 14 bases remaining between them. Germline V gene sequence: CDR1 LNHDA, CDR2 SQIVND (reference sequence). The CDR3 contains 14 residues. CDR3 residues: CASSVRGAGTEAFF. CDR3 nucleotides: TGTGCCAGTAGTGTGAGAGGCGCCGGCACTGAAGCTTTCTTT.

This chain links TRBV4-1 with TRBJ1-2; 7 bases align to TRBD1. CDR3 length equals 15 residues. From germline, CDR1 is MGHRA and CDR2 YSYEKL. V shed 0 bases, J shed 3 bases, and the junction held 4 bases outside the gene matches. CDR3 protein: CASSQDPGTDYGYTF. The CDR3 nucleotides read TGCGCCAGCAGCCAAGATCCCGGGACAGACTATGGCTACACCTTC.

The chain links TRBV18 to TRBJ2-1; D is unresolved. CDR1 and CDR2 from the germline V gene are KGHSH and LQKENI. CDR3 length equals 15 residues. V was pared by 6 bases and J by 5 bases, with 17 bases between. In nucleotides, the CDR3 is TGTGCCAGCTCTCCCGCAGTATCCCGAAACAATGAGCAGTTCTTC. This codes for CASSPAVSRNNEQFF.

The CDR3 sequence is CASSEGAYGYTF. The CDR3 bases are TGTGCCAGCAGTGAAGGGGCATATGGCTACACCTTC. J is TRBJ1-2 and V is TRBV6-1, with D unresolved. Trimming shortened V by 1 base and J by 5 bases, and 5 bases separated the two germline ends. The CDR3 contains 12 residues. Germline CDR1 and CDR2: MNHNS and SASEGT.

V gene TRBV20-1 combines with J gene TRBJ2-7, with D maybe TRBD2 (5 bases). This CDR3 is 13 amino acids long. V lost 3 bases and J 5 bases, leaving 14 bases between the germline ends. From germline, CDR1 is DFQATT and CDR2 SNEGSKA (reference sequence). The CDR3 is CSASGGTPNEQYF. CDR3 sequence (DNA): TGCAGTGCTAGTGGAGGCACCCCCAACGAGCAGTACTTC.

V gene TRBV27 combines with J gene TRBJ1-5; tentatively, D is TRBD1 (5 bases). Trimming left V 7 bases short and J 1 base short, with 14 bases between. CDR3 size: 15 residues. Germline CDR1 is MNHEY and CDR2 is SMNVEV (reference sequence). This CDR3 reads CASKIIGGSNQPQHF. DNA for the CDR3: TGTGCCAGCAAAATCATCGGGGGGAGCAATCAGCCCCAGCATTTT.

This chain joins TRBV7-3 and TRBJ2-1; 8 bases map to TRBD2. Trimming at V came to 4 bases and at J to 0 bases, leaving 5 bases not matched to a gene. CDR1 and CDR2 from the germline V gene are SGHTA and FQGTGA. The CDR3 extends over 16 amino acids. CDR3 sequence reads: CASSWAGTSSYNEQFF. The CDR3, as DNA: TGTGCCAGCAGCTGGGCCGGGACTAGCTCCTACAATGAGCAGTTCTTC.

The chain carries TRBV28 and TRBJ2-1, with 10 bases matching TRBD1. Germline V gene sequence: CDR1 MDHEN, CDR2 SYDVKM. Trimming took 3 bases from V and 1 from J; bases not matched to a gene: 3. The CDR3 is made up of 16 amino acids. CDR3 DNA: TGTGCCAGCAGTTTTAGGGACAGGGGATCCTACAATGAGCAGTTCTTC. Translating gives CASSFRDRGSYNEQFF.

This chain connects TRBV7-3 to TRBJ2-6; the D gene is possibly TRBD1 (5 bases). The CDR3 runs to 14 residues. V was trimmed by 4 bases and J by 1 base, leaving 5 bases between them. Per germline, CDR1 SGHTA and CDR2 FQGTGA. The CDR3 loop is CASSSGSGANVLTF. CDR3 sequence (DNA): TGTGCCAGCAGCTCAGGGTCTGGGGCCAACGTCCTGACTTTC.

This clone showed up just once. This sequence joins TRBV6-1 and TRBJ1-6; D may be TRBD1 (5 bases). Deletions cut 4 bases from V and 6 bases from J, with 16 bases between. Germline V gene lookup returns CDR1 MNHNS and CDR2 SASEGT. The CDR3 has 16 amino acids. The CDR3 DNA reads TGTGCCAGCAGTGGGTCAGGGAACAACCCTAATTCACCCCTCCACTTT. Protein product: CASSGSGNNPNSPLHF.

The genes are TRBV7-9 and TRBJ2-1, with TRBD2 matching over 11 bases. This CDR3 contains 17 residues. Trimming took 5 bases from V and 4 from J; bases not matched to a gene: 10. CDR1 is SEHNR, CDR2 FQNEAQ, per germline (reference sequence). CDR3 DNA: TGTGCCAGCAGCCATAGCGGGGGGGCCCCCCCTTACAATGAGCAGTTCTTC. It codes for CASSHSGGAPPYNEQFF.

The chain uses TRBV5-4 and TRBJ1-1; the D gene is possibly TRBD1 (6 bases). CDR1 is SGHNT, CDR2 YYREEE, per germline (reference sequence). This CDR3 has 13 amino acids. V gave up 2 bases and J gave up 7 bases, with 12 bases separating them. In DNA, the CDR3 is TGTGCCAGCAGCTTATGGACAGTAGGTGAAGCTTTCTTT. Protein sequence: CASSLWTVGEAFF.

This clone was observed a handful of times. The rearrangement joins TRBV10-3 to TRBJ2-7; 10 nucleotides agree with TRBD1. Germline CDR1 reads ENHRY; CDR2 reads SYGVKD. The CDR3 contains 14 residues. J lost 5 bases, V lost 5 bases, and 6 bases had no gene match. In nucleotides, the CDR3 is TGTGCCATCAGTAACCGGGACAGGGGTAACGAGCAGTACTTC. Its protein is CAISNRDRGNEQYF.

This clone was seen only once. V is TRBV20-1 and J is TRBJ2-3, with 12 bases aligning to TRBD2. V lost 3 bases and J lost 3; bases outside the gene matches: 13. The CDR3 consists of 18 residues. CDR1 is DFQATT, CDR2 SNEGSKA, per germline (reference sequence). The CDR3 loop is CSASATRTSGMKTDTQYF. The CDR3 DNA sequence: TGCAGTGCTAGTGCGACAAGGACTAGCGGGATGAAAACAGATACGCAGTATTTT.

Only a few counts were recorded for this clone. The chain carries TRBV5-1 and TRBJ2-7; the match to TRBD1 covers 8 bases. CDR3 length: 16 amino acids. The germline CDR1 and CDR2 sequences are SGHRS and YFSETQ. J lost 4 bases, V lost 3 bases, and 12 bases had no gene match. The CDR3 sequence: CASSSGPGTGSYEQYF. In nucleotides, the CDR3 is TGCGCCAGCAGCTCAGGTCCCGGGACAGGCTCTTACGAGCAGTACTTC.

The chain joins TRBV27 to TRBJ2-6; D gene ambiguous. The CDR3 is 16 amino acids. V shed 0 bases and J shed 4 bases, with 10 bases lying between them. The germline gives CDR1 MNHEY, CDR2 SMNVEV (reference sequence). The CDR3 sequence is CASSLSPGRGANVLTF. CDR3 bases: TGTGCCAGCAGTTTATCCCCGGGTCGCGGGGCCAACGTCCTGACTTTC.

This chain joins TRBV7-3 and TRBJ2-1, with TRBD2 matching over 14 bases. The germline V gene has CDR1 SGHTA and CDR2 FQGTGA. V lost 6 bases and J lost 6; bases outside the gene matches: 7. The CDR3 has 16 residues. The CDR3 spells CASRTTGTSGGNEQFF. CDR3 coding DNA: TGTGCCAGCAGGACAACCGGGACTAGCGGGGGCAATGAGCAGTTCTTC.

Worth noting for this clone: This sample also contains other DNA sequences that code for the same CDR3. The chain recombines TRBV28 with TRBJ2-7; D gene ambiguous. The CDR3 has 12 residues. CDR1 and CDR2 from the germline V gene are MDHEN and SYDVKM. Trimming cost V 6 bases and J 0 bases, with 6 bases left between them. The DNA for the CDR3 is TGTGCCAGCAGCTTCAGCTCCTACGAGCAGTACTTC. It is translated as CASSFSSYEQYF.